The source of this T cell receptor (beta chain) is a study of neoadjuvant anti-PD-1 for oral cavity cancer. Study details: Before surgery, most patients got three to four biweekly 3 mg/kg nivolumab doses.

This CDR3 contains 16 residues. Germline loops: CDR1 SGDLS, CDR2 YYNGEE. The ends lost 0 bases at V and 1 base at J; junction bases unmatched: 5. Data came from immunoSEQ multiplex PCR; TCRdb stores just in-frame clones and leaves some out. The top ten hold more than 3% of the sample, which has roughly 14,000 clones, 70% seen once. The time point was: after neoadjuvant nivolumab, at surgical resection. These oral cavity squamous cell carcinomas were HPV-negative and locally advanced. V gene TRBV9 combines with J gene TRBJ2-3; 7 bases match TRBD2. The specimen was PBMCs, collected after nivolumab (anti-PD-1) treatment. This TCR derives from a person aged 40-85 years with oral cavity squamous cell carcinoma. CDR3 loop: CASSVEVAGGTDTQYF. The CDR3 DNA sequence: TGTGCCAGCAGCGTAGAGGTAGCGGGCGGCACAGATACGCAGTATTTT.